These T cell receptor beta chains were read from a single sample in a study of blood T cell repertoires in COVID-19. Assay used: immunoSEQ multiplex PCR; TCRdb lists only in-frame clones, some missing. The sample lists fewer than 500,000 clones, 85% to 90% seen once, with 0.9% to 1.2% in the top ten. Sequences were obtained from PBMCs or T cells enriched from blood (not recorded which). The receptors shown here come from a man aged 30 to 45 who had recovered from COVID-19. The CDR3 runs from the conserved cysteine through the conserved F or W. D genes are given only for firm matches. A row's size may be missing; if present it is once, few, many or a size class.

j_call v_call clone_size d_call cdr3_aa cdr3_nt
TRBJ2-7 TRBV27 few - CASSPWPEGNEQYF TGTGCCAGCAGTCCATGGCCCGAGGGCAACGAGCAGTACTTC
TRBJ2-7 TRBV5-1 - TRBD1 CASSFQGQGGHEQYF TGCGCCAGCAGCTTCCAGGGACAGGGAGGACACGAGCAGTACTTC
TRBJ1-6 TRBV5-6 - TRBD1 CASSLGTVNSPLHF TGTGCCAGCAGCCTAGGGACAGTCAATTCACCCCTCCACTTT
TRBJ2-2 TRBV7-3 once TRBD1 CASSPQTGGSGELFF TGTGCCAGCAGCCCCCAGACAGGGGGGTCCGGGGAGCTGTTTTTT
TRBJ1-6 TRBV7-3 - - CASSKTVANSPLHF TGTGCCAGCAGCAAGACAGTTGCGAATTCACCCCTCCACTTT
TRBJ1-5 TRBV30 - - CAWSSGPNQPQHF TGTGCCTGGAGTAGCGGCCCCAATCAGCCCCAGCATTTT
TRBJ1-2 TRBV5-4 many - CASSQAPINYGYTF TGTGCCAGCAGCCAGGCTCCGATCAACTATGGCTACACCTTC
TRBJ2-5 TRBV3-1/TRBV3-2 - TRBD2 CASSQFPLGSGGETQYF TGTGCCAGCAGCCAATTTCCGTTGGGGTCCGGGGGGGAGACCCAGTACTTC
TRBJ2-1 TRBV4-2 - TRBD2 CASSRTGTSGNNEQFF TGTGCCAGCAGCCGCACCGGGACTAGCGGAAACAATGAGCAGTTCTTC
TRBJ2-5 TRBV5-1 - TRBD2 CASSSTSGGQETQYF TGCGCCAGCAGCTCGACTAGCGGGGGACAAGAGACCCAGTACTTC
TRBJ1-5 TRBV12-3/TRBV12-4 - TRBD1 CASTGQGGQPQHF TGTGCCAGCACCGGACAGGGAGGCCAGCCCCAGCATTTT
TRBJ2-7 TRBV7-9 - TRBD2 CASSGTSGTYEQYF TGTGCCAGCAGCGGGACTAGCGGTACCTACGAGCAGTACTTC
TRBJ2-2 TRBV5-4 - - CASSLVGSGGTGELFF TGTGCCAGCAGCTTGGTGGGATCCGGGGGAACCGGGGAGCTGTTTTTT
TRBJ2-3 TRBV18 - - CASSPPRERTYTQYF TGTGCCAGCTCACCCCCCCGGGAGAGGACGTATACGCAGTATTTT
TRBJ1-4 TRBV7-2 - - CASSLDRNNEKLFF TGTGCCAGCAGCTTAGACAGAAATAATGAAAAACTGTTTTTT
TRBJ2-2 TRBV30 - TRBD2 CAWSVRLGLAGVTGELFF TGTGCCTGGAGTGTACGGCTGGGACTAGCGGGAGTCACCGGGGAGCTGTTTTTT
TRBJ2-3 TRBV5-1 - - CASSLVLTDTQYF TGCGCCAGCAGCTTGGTTCTCACAGATACGCAGTATTTT
TRBJ2-2 TRBV7-9 - - CASSSYRVTTGELFF TGTGCCAGCAGCTCTTACAGGGTTACGACCGGGGAGCTGTTTTTT
TRBJ2-7 TRBV28 - TRBD2 CASSSGGPPYEQYF TGTGCCAGCAGTTCGGGGGGGCCACCCTACGAGCAGTACTTC
TRBJ2-7 TRBV5-1 - TRBD2 CASSVTSGKSYEQYF TGCGCCAGCAGCGTTACTAGCGGGAAATCCTACGAGCAGTACTTC
TRBJ1-5 TRBV28 - TRBD1 CASTYTGVYSNQPQHF TGTGCCAGCACGTACACAGGGGTCTACAGCAATCAGCCCCAGCATTTT
TRBJ1-5 TRBV6-1 - TRBD1 CASSEWDRGFRNQPQHF TGTGCCAGCAGTGAATGGGACAGGGGGTTTCGCAATCAGCCCCAGCATTTT
TRBJ2-5 TRBV10-3 - TRBD2 CAIRGDYSLETQYF TGTGCCATCAGAGGGGACTACTCCTTGGAGACCCAGTACTTC
TRBJ2-3 TRBV28 once - CASSLPEFSGTSTDTQYF TGTGCCAGCAGTTTACCCGAATTTAGCGGTACTAGCACAGATACGCAGTATTTT
TRBJ1-3 TRBV3-1/TRBV3-2 - TRBD1 CASSRGQAGNTIYF TGTGCCAGCAGCCGGGGACAGGCCGGAAACACCATATATTTT
TRBJ2-3 TRBV2 - TRBD2 CASSIGLAGAADTQYF TGTGCCAGCAGTATCGGACTAGCGGGAGCTGCCGATACGCAGTATTTT
TRBJ1-1 TRBV7-9 - - CASSPGLSTEAFF TGTGCCAGCAGCCCGGGGTTGAGCACTGAAGCTTTCTTT
TRBJ1-5 TRBV7-2 - - CASSAGSNQPQHF TGTGCCAGCAGCGCAGGGTCGAATCAGCCCCAGCATTTT
TRBJ2-7 TRBV27 - - CASSLLGGVSSYEQYF TGTGCCAGCAGTTTATTAGGCGGCGTGAGCTCCTACGAGCAGTACTTC
TRBJ1-3 TRBV6-1 - - CASSEALGGRNTIYF TGTGCCAGCAGTGAAGCGTTAGGGGGTCGAAACACCATATATTTT
TRBJ1-5 TRBV18 - - CASSSRQSNQPQHF TGTGCCAGCTCAAGCCGACAGAGCAATCAGCCCCAGCATTTT
TRBJ2-7 TRBV10-3 - TRBD1 CAISGTGGMDEQYF TGTGCCATCAGTGGGACAGGGGGTATGGACGAGCAGTACTTC
TRBJ2-3 TRBV28 - TRBD2 CASSLYQAGTDTQYF TGTGCCAGCAGTTTATACCAAGCGGGAACAGATACGCAGTATTTT
TRBJ1-1 TRBV12-3/TRBV12-4 - TRBD1 CASSLRTGFEAFF TGTGCCAGCAGTTTACGGACAGGGTTCGAAGCTTTCTTT
TRBJ2-7 TRBV5-1 - TRBD2 CASSLETSGAYEQYF TGCGCCAGCAGCTTGGAGACTAGCGGAGCCTACGAGCAGTACTTC
TRBJ2-2 TRBV7-3 once - CASSRTQGLNTGELFF TGTGCCAGCAGCCGGACCCAGGGATTGAACACCGGGGAGCTGTTTTTT
TRBJ2-3 TRBV6-5 once TRBD1 CASSPDRGGFDTQYF TGTGCCAGCAGCCCCGACAGGGGGGGTTTCGATACGCAGTATTTT
TRBJ2-1 TRBV18 - - CASSPAPGSSSYNEQFF TGTGCCAGCTCACCTGCCCCAGGGTCCAGCTCCTACAATGAGCAGTTCTTC
TRBJ2-5 TRBV28 once - CASSRLGDRGQQETQYF TGTGCCAGCAGTCGACTTGGCGACCGCGGCCAACAAGAGACCCAGTACTTC
TRBJ2-1 TRBV27 - TRBD1 CASSLSGTGQVEQFF TGTGCCAGCAGTCTCTCCGGGACAGGACAGGTAGAGCAGTTCTTC
TRBJ1-3 TRBV29-1 - - CSVSESLSGNTIYF TGCAGCGTTTCCGAGTCATTATCTGGAAACACCATATATTTT
TRBJ2-6 TRBV18 - - CASSPVNSISGANVLTF TGTGCCAGCTCACCAGTCAACTCGATATCTGGGGCCAACGTCCTGACTTTC
TRBJ2-4 TRBV19 - TRBD2 CASTGGTKNIQYF TGTGCCAGTACGGGAGGGACCAAAAACATTCAGTACTTC
TRBJ2-4 TRBV5-4 - - CASSLTVAKNIQYF TGTGCCAGCAGCTTGACAGTAGCCAAAAACATTCAGTACTTC
TRBJ2-3 TRBV14 - - CASSQEARTDTQYF TGTGCCAGCAGCCAAGAGGCGAGGACAGATACGCAGTATTTT
TRBJ2-3 TRBV7-3 - - CASSLLAAGTDTQYF TGTGCCAGCAGCTTACTGGCCGCCGGCACAGATACGCAGTATTTT
TRBJ1-2 TRBV5-4 - TRBD1 CASSPDRGLLHGYTF TGTGCCAGCAGCCCAGACAGGGGGCTATTGCATGGCTACACCTTC
TRBJ1-1 TRBV5-1 - - CASSVQGLNTEAFF TGCGCCAGCAGCGTACAGGGATTGAACACTGAAGCTTTCTTT
TRBJ1-2 TRBV10-3 - - CAISEPGGGNYGYTF TGTGCCATCAGTGAGCCGGGAGGGGGTAACTATGGCTACACCTTC
TRBJ2-3 TRBV3-1/TRBV3-2 - TRBD2 CASSRSSGGLDTQYF TGTGCCAGCAGCCGCAGCAGCGGGGGTTTAGATACGCAGTATTTT
TRBJ1-6 TRBV7-3 - - CASSPEPASTLHF TGTGCCAGCAGCCCCGAGCCCGCGTCAACCCTCCACTTT
TRBJ2-1 TRBV28 - TRBD2 CASSFSGGSEQFF TGTGCCAGCAGTTTCAGCGGGGGTTCTGAGCAGTTCTTC
TRBJ1-2 TRBV5-8 few TRBD1 CASNQWGQDEYGYTF TGTGCCAGCAACCAGTGGGGACAGGACGAATATGGCTACACCTTC